This TCR beta chain is from a study of blood T cell repertoires in COVID-19. Study-level information: Sources were T cells, B-cell-depleted T cells, or PBMCs; the material itself was cDNA or gDNA.

Sequencing was performed with immunoSEQ multiplex PCR; in TCRdb, only in-frame clones are kept and a portion is missing. The sample lists about 240,000 clones, 82% seen once, with around 12% in the top ten. On this clone itself: Other DNA sequences of this sample code for an identical CDR3.

Germline CDR1 GTSNPN, CDR2 SVGIG (reference sequence). This CDR3 is 13 amino acids long. The germline V and J ends were trimmed by 2 bases and 2 bases, with 7 bases remaining between them. This receptor was obtained from a woman aged 55-70 years with active or convalescent COVID-19. The chain has TRBV30 and TRBJ1-5; tentatively, D is TRBD1 (6 bases). The material sequenced was peripheral blood. In DNA form, the CDR3 reads TGTGCCTGGAGTCGACAGGGCAATCAGCCCCAGCATTTT. It yields the protein CAWSRQGNQPQHF. Full variable domain (remainder filled in from reference TRBV30 and TRBJ1-5): SQTIHQWPATLVQPVGSPLSLECTVEGTSNPNLYWYRQAAGRGLQLLFYSVGIGQISSEVPQNLSASRPQDRQFILSSKKLLLSDSGFYLCAWSRQGNQPQHFGDGTRLSIL.